Given below is one TCR beta chain in context. This sample was included in a study of blood T cell repertoires in COVID-19. Study as a whole: The cDNA or gDNA used as material had been derived from T cells, B-cell-depleted T cells, or PBMCs.

Germline V lookup: CDR1 MNHEY, CDR2 SMNVEV (reference sequence). This CDR3 has 15 amino acids. Trimming removed 4 bases from V and 8 bases from J; junction bases left unmatched: 13. The repertoire was sequenced with immunoSEQ multiplex PCR; TCRdb's copy has only in-frame clones and lacks some. The sample lists about 350,000 clones, approximately 90% seen once, with 3.9% in the top ten. This sequence originates from a woman between 55 and 75 years old with COVID-19, enrolled during active disease. The sample consisted of peripheral blood. The chain carries TRBV27 and TRBJ1-1, with TRBD1 matching over 7 bases. The CDR3, as DNA: TGTGCCAGCAGTTCTCAATCCTCGGGACAGCAGGAAGCTTTCTTT. It encodes CASSSQSSGQQEAFF.